This T cell receptor beta chain was sequenced during a study of blood T cells in healthy people across ages (dated by TCRdb to between 2014 and 2017). In terms of the full investigation: In model experiments, template switching captured roughly one uniquely barcoded TCR beta cDNA molecule for every two T cells. To avoid experimental bias, donors of different ages were spread randomly across the sequencing lanes. The study analyzed two additional independent replicas of 1 million unique cDNA reads from the same blood draw for two donors, one aged 18 to 30 and one aged 80 or older. The donors were divided into four age groups: young (average around 16 years), middle-aged (around 37), aged (about 61) and long-lived (82). To track age-related changes in TCR beta repertoire diversity, the study relied on deep sequencing normalized with unique cDNA molecular identifiers. The research as a whole found: Observed TCR beta diversity per million T cells fell roughly linearly with age, and a significant reduction was already apparent by age about 43. Because the CMV infection status of the donors was unknown, age-related changes in expanded clonotypes may potentially have been confounded. Estimates of total diversity based on one million sequenced T cells were regarded as lower bounds and as underestimates. Bulk unsorted PBMC profiling prevented conclusive comparison of naive and antigen-experienced compartments. Observed TCR beta diversity correlated strongly with the percentage of naive T cells measured by flow cytometry. The long-lived group showed more naive CD4+ T cells, fewer expanded clones and increased TCR diversity than the aged group, suggesting age selection.

This clonotype was counted a few times. The antigen it binds to is not known. No quality values exist for individual bases; no much larger clone is one base distant. Cut back by 6 bases and 4 bases, the V and J ends lie 10 bases apart. CDR1 MNHEY and CDR2 SMNVEV were looked up in the germline V gene (reference sequence). Including the terminal cysteine and phenylalanine, the CDR3 comprises 12 residues. This entry keeps only the CDR3 DNA: 36 bases, framed from base 1. The donors were roughly 40 Caucasian individuals from Russia, aged 6 to 90 years, who were systemically healthy. Each donor gave about 10 milliliters of peripheral blood, drawn into EDTA-treated Vacutainer tubes. Ficoll-Paque density-gradient centrifugation was used to isolate PBMCs, with at least 6.5 million per sample. Trizol reagent was used to extract total RNA from PBMCs, with at least 5.5 micrograms per sample. The percentages of naive CD45RAhigh/CD27high T cells were determined by flow cytometry on a PBMC aliquot from every donor.

The method behind the library was 5' RACE. TCRdb shows the sequencer as Illumina HiSeq 2500. A second PCR of about 6 to 12 cycles was run with a J-beta primer mix and a sample-barcoded 5' primer. A template-switch 5' adaptor carrying 12 random nucleotides introduced a unique molecular identifier onto each TCR beta cDNA molecule. Each sample yielded at least 2.5 million CDR3-containing paired-end reads. First-strand cDNA synthesis was performed from all RNA using the Mint cDNA synthesis kit, with priming by a TRBC-specific oligonucleotide. Following uracil-DNA glycosylase treatment, all cDNA underwent a first 18-cycle PCR with the universal primers M1SS and BC2_uni_R. The original pipeline was this. For normalization, 1 million high-quality reads were randomly selected from each sample, with every read carrying a distinct molecular identifier. Reads sharing molecular identifiers were discarded rather than binned into consensus sequences. MiTCR, with a Q25 quality threshold and the strictest error-elimination algorithm, was used for CDR3 identification, clonotype clustering and error correction. A nonparametric unseen species model with Euler transformation was used to estimate lower-bound total TCR beta diversity. The public sequencing data were trimmed at Q25 with fastp and processed into clonotypes with MiXCR by TCRdb, which kept only in-frame beta chains. Rows with a matching CDR3 protein are joined into one entry that keeps the most common DNA and genes. Here the V and J calls rest on TCRdb's processing, not on the authors' analysis. The sample table holds 750,000 to 950,000 distinct CDR3 sequences, of which 53% were seen once. The ten largest clones add up to about 38% of the sample.

The sequence derives from a man at least 80 years old in good health. The rearrangement joined TRBV27 to TRBJ2-7; the D segment could be TRBD1, given 6 matching bases. The specimen was blood. The CDR3 is CASRTTGYEQYF. Here is the DNA: TGTGCCAGCAGAACAACAGGGTACGAGCAGTACTTC.